Each of the 32 T cell receptor beta chains below was sequenced from the same sample in a study of spatial heterogeneity in lung cancer. Using its own MiXCR run on the 5' RACE reads, TCRdb lists one record per CDR3 protein. The table records around 87,000 distinct CDR3 sequences, approximately 12% of them present only once. Described time point: sample taken at primary tumor resection. Unsorted whole RNA of tumor, nontumor lung or frozen PBMC was sequenced. Sequenced here: PBMCs, sampled at surgery. Every receptor here comes from a male donor with early-stage non-small cell lung cancer.

The gene calls are TRBV7-2 and TRBJ2-7; 15 bases align to TRBD2. CDR3 length equals 16 residues. With 5 bases clipped from V and 6 bases from J, the junction kept 8 bases outside the gene matches. Germline V gene sequence: CDR1 SGHTA, CDR2 FQGNSA. The chain's CDR3 is CASSQSGLAGGPEQYF. DNA for the CDR3: TGTGCCAGCAGCCAATCAGGACTAGCGGGAGGGCCCGAGCAGTACTTC.

The rearrangement uses TRBV20-1 and TRBJ2-7; no clear D gene. CDR3 length: 15 residues. Trimming removed 3 bases from V and 2 bases from J, with 17 bases in between. Germline CDR1 reads DFQATT; CDR2 reads SNEGSKA (reference sequence). The CDR3 here is CSASPLGPLTYEQYF. The CDR3 DNA follows: TGCAGTGCTAGCCCCCTCGGGCCCCTAACCTACGAGCAGTACTTC.

The V and J genes are TRBV10-3 and TRBJ1-1, with D tentatively TRBD1 (6 bases). The V gene's germline CDR1 is ENHRY and CDR2 SYGVKD. This CDR3 comprises 14 residues. Trimming removed 6 bases from V and 0 bases from J, with 11 bases in between. CDR3 nucleotide sequence: TGTGCCATCAGCCCGACAGGTTTGAACACTGAAGCTTTCTTT. It translates to CAISPTGLNTEAFF.

This chain joins TRBV9 and TRBJ1-4; D is unclear. The CDR3 is 11 residues long. The V and J ends lost 4 bases and 8 bases respectively, with 6 bases between them. Germline V lookup: CDR1 SGDLS, CDR2 YYNGEE. In nucleotides, the CDR3 is TGTGCCAGCAGCCCGGGGGAAAAACTGTTTTTT. Translation gives CASSPGEKLFF. The full variable domain, its missing parts supplied by reference TRBV9 and TRBJ1-4, is DSGVTQTPKHLITATGQRVTLRCSPRSGDLSVYWYQQSLDQGLQFLIQYYNGEERAKGNILERFSAQQFPDLHSELNLSSLELGDSALYFCASSPGEKLFFGSGTQLSVL.

This clonotype occurred once. J is TRBJ2-7 and V is TRBV14; 7 nucleotides agree with TRBD1. V was clipped by 3 bases and J by 2 bases; unmatched bases: 4. The CDR3 consists of 14 residues. CDR1 and CDR2 (germline): SGHDN, FVKESK. The CDR3 spells CASSQQQGPYEQYF. DNA of the CDR3: TGTGCCAGCAGCCAGCAACAGGGGCCCTACGAGCAGTACTTC.

This clonotype was seen ten or more times. V and J are TRBV11-2 and TRBJ2-7, with D unresolved. V was trimmed by 0 bases and J by 2 bases, leaving 17 bases between them. CDR3 length: 17 amino acids. From germline, CDR1 is SGHAT and CDR2 FQNNGV. The CDR3 is CASSLDAFVRKTYEQYF. DNA for the CDR3: TGTGCCAGCAGCTTAGATGCTTTTGTCAGGAAAACCTACGAGCAGTACTTC.

This clonotype was observed at least ten times. The chain joins TRBV6-5 to TRBJ2-7; perhaps TRBD2 as D (5 bases). Looked up from germline, CDR1 is MNHEY and CDR2 is SVGAGI. This CDR3 region has 13 residues. Between the trimmed V and J ends, which lost 8 bases and 5 bases, there was a span of 16 bases. The CDR3 DNA sequence: TGTGCCAGCCGGCCAGAGGGCAGGCACGAGCAGTACTTC. This codes for CASRPEGRHEQYF.

This clonotype has a single count. The V and J genes are TRBV6-5 and TRBJ2-5; D perhaps matches TRBD1 (5 bases). Germline CDR1 is MNHEY and CDR2 is SVGAGI. V gave up 6 bases and J gave up 5 bases, with 13 bases separating them. The CDR3 spans 13 residues. The CDR3 region is CASSDDSGETQYF. The CDR3 DNA follows: TGTGCCAGCAGCGACGACAGTGGGGAGACCCAGTACTTC.

This clonotype was observed many times. The chain has TRBV12-3 or TRBV12-4 and TRBJ2-7; tentative D call: TRBD2 (6 bases). The CDR3 loop spans 14 amino acids. V shed 2 bases and J shed 6 bases, with 14 bases lying between them. The CDR3 loop reads CASSLRTKAGEQYF. In DNA, the CDR3 is TGTGCCAGCAGTTTAAGGACTAAGGCGGGCGAGCAGTACTTC.

V is TRBV20-1 and J is TRBJ2-1, with a possible D match to TRBD2 (6 bases). The CDR3 extends over 13 amino acids. Germline values: CDR1 DFQATT, CDR2 SNEGSKA (reference sequence). V dropped 5 bases and J dropped 3 bases, with 11 bases sitting between them. CDR3 amino acids: CSAERASYNEQFF. In nucleotides, the CDR3 is TGCAGTGCTGAGCGGGCCAGCTACAATGAGCAGTTCTTC.

Here the CDR3 DNA reads TGTGCCAGCAGCACCGAGACAGGGCCTTATTCACCCCTCCACTTT. It is translated as CASSTETGPYSPLHF. The chain carries TRBV7-2 and TRBJ1-6, with 7 bases identical to TRBD1. Germline V gene lookup returns CDR1 SGHTA and CDR2 FQGNSA. CDR3 length: 15 amino acids. J gave up 8 bases and V 5 bases, and 9 bases lay outside the gene matches.

This clonotype was recorded many times. The V call is TRBV5-1, the J call TRBJ1-1; D might be TRBD1 (5 bases). V was trimmed by 1 base and J by 1 base, leaving 8 bases between them. CDR3 size: 14 residues. The V gene's germline CDR1 is SGHRS and CDR2 YFSETQ. The CDR3 bases are TGCGCCAGCAGCTTGATGGGGCAGAACACTGAAGCTTTCTTT. Translated: CASSLMGQNTEAFF.

This clonotype has only a few counts. V gene TRBV4-1 combines with J gene TRBJ2-7; 9 bases map to TRBD1. This CDR3 has 17 amino acids. CDR1 is MGHRA, CDR2 YSYEKL, per germline. Trimming took 4 bases from V and 2 from J; bases not matched to a gene: 12. CDR3 DNA: TGCGCCAGCAGCCTAGACCGGACAGGGGCGCTTACCTACGAGCAGTACTTC. Translating it yields CASSLDRTGALTYEQYF.

A few counts support this clonotype. J is TRBJ2-7 and V is TRBV20-1; 7 bases match TRBD2. Germline lookup yields CDR1 DFQATT and CDR2 SNEGSKA (reference sequence). There are 12 residues in the CDR3. Trimming took 7 bases from V and 3 from J; bases not matched to a gene: 6. This CDR3 is CSVRGGVYEQYF. Written as DNA, the CDR3 is TGCAGTGTTAGGGGAGGGGTCTACGAGCAGTACTTC.

This clonotype was seen more than once but under ten times. This sequence joins TRBV3-1 and TRBJ2-7; TRBD1 aligns across 7 bases. CDR1 and CDR2 (germline): LGHDT, YNNKEL (reference sequence). The V and J ends lost 3 bases and 3 bases, in that order; junction bases with no gene match: 8. The CDR3 runs to 15 residues. CDR3 coding DNA: TGTGCCAGCAGCCAGCCGGGACAGCCCGTCTACGAGCAGTACTTC. It translates to CASSQPGQPVYEQYF.

This chain joins TRBV7-2 and TRBJ2-3, with 8 bases aligning to TRBD2. V trimming: 1 base; J trimming: 0 bases; junction bases outside the gene matches: 12. This CDR3 contains 19 residues. CDR1 SGHTA and CDR2 FQGNSA come from the germline V gene. The CDR3 nucleotides are TGTGCCAGCAGCTTAGTCGCGGCGAGGACTAGCAGCAGCACAGATACGCAGTATTTT. Translated: CASSLVAARTSSSTDTQYF.

This clonotype was counted a few times. One end of the junction varies from germline; a read error may be responsible. V usage is TRBV6-6 and J usage is TRBJ2-1; D is undetermined. Germline CDR1 and CDR2: MNHNY and SVGAGI (reference sequence). CDR3 length: 9 residues. CDR3 nucleotide sequence: TGTGCCAGCAGTTACTCGTTGATCTTC. It specifies CASSYSLIF.

The V and J genes are TRBV7-2 and TRBJ1-1; TRBD1 matches 7 bases. The CDR3 sequence is 16 residues long. Germline CDR1 reads SGHTA; CDR2 reads FQGNSA. V trimming: 5 bases; J trimming: 3 bases; junction bases outside the gene matches: 12. The CDR3 DNA reads as TGTGCCAGCAGCAACAATCCCAATGGACAGGACACTGAAGCTTTCTTT. This codes for CASSNNPNGQDTEAFF. Full variable domain (missing parts from reference TRBV7-2 and TRBJ1-1): GAGVSQSPSNKVTEKGKDVELRCDPISGHTALYWYRQSLGQGLEFLIYFQGNSAPDKSGLPSDRFSAERTGGSVSTLTIQRTQQEDSAVYLCASSNNPNGQDTEAFFGQGTRLTVV.

This clonotype came up a few times. The rearrangement joins TRBV18 to TRBJ1-1; D is ambiguous. Looked up from germline, CDR1 is KGHSH and CDR2 is LQKENI. Deletions cut 2 bases from V and 0 bases from J, with 7 bases between. The CDR3 extends over 14 amino acids. This CDR3 reads CASSPVQMNTEAFF. CDR3 bases: TGTGCCAGCTCACCAGTCCAGATGAACACTGAAGCTTTCTTT.

This chain connects TRBV20-1 to TRBJ2-7, with D uncertain. The CDR3 contains 14 residues. Germline V CDR1 and CDR2: DFQATT, SNEGSKA (reference sequence). V shed 6 bases and J shed 4 bases, with 19 bases lying between them. In DNA form, the CDR3 reads TGCAGTGCCCCCAGTCGGTCTGGTGGGTACGAGCAGTACTTC. Translating gives CSAPSRSGGYEQYF.

This clonotype was picked up many times. The rearrangement joins TRBV7-9 to TRBJ2-7; TRBD1 aligns across 10 bases. The germline gives CDR1 SEHNR, CDR2 FQNEAQ (reference sequence). The CDR3 runs to 14 residues. V lost 4 bases, J lost 2 bases, and 2 bases stayed unmatched. The CDR3 coding sequence is TGTGCCAGCAGCTCGGGACAGGGGCCCTACGAGCAGTACTTC. Encoded protein: CASSSGQGPYEQYF.

There are a few counts of this clonotype. The J gene is TRBJ2-7, the V gene TRBV12-3 or TRBV12-4; 7 bases agree with TRBD2. CDR3 length: 13 amino acids. The trim removed 6 bases at V and 2 bases at J, leaving 4 bases unmatched. CDR3 sequence: CASSRGGPYEQYF. DNA of the CDR3: TGTGCCAGCAGCCGCGGGGGACCCTACGAGCAGTACTTC.

This clonotype was observed a handful of times. The chain uses TRBV5-4 and TRBJ2-4; 8 nucleotides align to TRBD2. The germline gives CDR1 SGHNT, CDR2 YYREEE (reference sequence). CDR3 size: 16 residues. The V segment lost 7 bases and the J segment 3 bases; nucleotides outside the gene matches: 12. The CDR3 sequence is CASGPPGLVDKNIQYF. The CDR3 nucleotides read TGTGCCAGCGGGCCCCCGGGACTAGTAGACAAAAACATTCAGTACTTC. Combining the CDR3 with reference TRBV5-4 and TRBJ2-4 gives the whole variable domain ETGVTQSPTHLIKTRGQQVTLRCSSQSGHNTVSWYQQALGQGPQFIFQYYREEENGRGNFPPRFSGLQFPNYSSELNVNALELDDSALYLCASGPPGLVDKNIQYFGAGTRLSVL.

This clonotype was detected many times. The V gene is TRBV28, the J gene TRBJ2-6; tentatively, D is TRBD2 (5 bases). V shed 2 bases and J shed 1 base, with 6 bases lying between them. This CDR3 has 15 residues. Germline V gives CDR1 MDHEN, CDR2 SYDVKM. Written as DNA, the CDR3 is TGTGCCAGCAGTTTAACGGGGTCTGGGGCCAACGTCCTGACTTTC. Protein sequence: CASSLTGSGANVLTF.

This clonotype was counted many times. V usage is TRBV4-2 and J usage is TRBJ2-1; D unresolved. This CDR3 contains 15 residues. V dropped 4 bases and J dropped 0 bases, with 10 bases sitting between them. Germline CDR1 reads LGHNA; CDR2 reads YNFKEQ. CDR3 nucleotides: TGTGCCAGCAGCCCAGACTCTGGCTCCTACAATGAGCAGTTCTTC. Amino acid sequence: CASSPDSGSYNEQFF.

The chain is built from TRBV3-1 and TRBJ1-2, with D uncertain. Trimming left V 0 bases short and J 0 bases short, with 2 bases between. The CDR3 has 13 residues. CDR1 and CDR2 (germline): LGHDT, YNNKEL (reference sequence). The CDR3 protein is CASSQDTNYGYTF. CDR3 nucleotides: TGTGCCAGCAGCCAAGACACTAACTATGGCTACACCTTC.

This clonotype was counted a few times. The chain combines TRBV18 with TRBJ2-7; 7 nucleotides match TRBD1. V lost 2 bases, J lost 2 bases, and 12 bases stayed unmatched. Per the germline V gene, CDR1 is KGHSH and CDR2 is LQKENI. The CDR3 loop spans 17 amino acids. The CDR3 bases are TGTGCCAGCTCACCATGGCCGTTGACCGGGACAGCCTACGAGCAGTACTTC. Amino acids: CASSPWPLTGTAYEQYF.

The chain employs TRBV9 and TRBJ1-6, with 10 bases fitting TRBD1. This CDR3 has 16 amino acids. The ends lost 4 bases at V and 8 bases at J; junction bases unmatched: 9. Germline V CDR1 and CDR2: SGDLS, YYNGEE. CDR3: CASSTERTGGHSPLHF. In nucleotides, the CDR3 is TGTGCCAGCAGCACCGAAAGGACAGGGGGGCATTCACCCCTCCACTTT. The whole variable domain, filled in from reference TRBV9 and TRBJ1-6, reads DSGVTQTPKHLITATGQRVTLRCSPRSGDLSVYWYQQSLDQGLQFLIQYYNGEERAKGNILERFSAQQFPDLHSELNLSSLELGDSALYFCASSTERTGGHSPLHFGNGTRLTVT.

This rearrangement joins TRBV5-1 to TRBJ2-3; 9 positions match TRBD2. V dropped 0 bases and J dropped 4; count of bases not matched to a gene: 3. CDR1 SGHRS and CDR2 YFSETQ come from the germline V gene. This CDR3 has 15 residues. DNA for the CDR3: TGCGCCAGCAGCTTGGGCGGGGGGGCCGCAGATACGCAGTATTTT. Translated, it gives CASSLGGGAADTQYF.

This clonotype was detected many times. This sequence joins TRBV30 and TRBJ2-3, with 7 bases identical to TRBD2. The trim removed 7 bases at V and 0 bases at J, leaving 10 bases unmatched. CDR3 length equals 15 residues. The germline V gene has CDR1 GTSNPN and CDR2 SVGIG (reference sequence). The chain's CDR3 is CASSPGRVSTDTQYF. The CDR3 DNA reads TGTGCCTCCTCCCCGGGGAGGGTTAGCACAGATACGCAGTATTTT.

The J gene is TRBJ1-1, the V gene TRBV10-2, with D possibly matching TRBD1 (6 bases). Deletions cut 10 bases from V and 7 bases from J, with 16 bases between. Germline-derived CDR1 and CDR2 are WSHSY and SAAADI. The CDR3 has 12 amino acids. The CDR3 spells CATGGAGIEAFF. The CDR3 DNA reads TGCGCCACTGGGGGGGCTGGTATTGAAGCTTTCTTT.

This clonotype has a handful of counts. This sequence joins TRBV15 and TRBJ1-5; D is ambiguous. Looked up from germline, CDR1 is LNHNV and CDR2 is YYDKDF (reference sequence). CDR3 size: 12 residues. The V gene lost 0 bases and the J gene lost 7 bases, with 4 bases spanning the gap. The CDR3 here is CATSRDRQPQHF. The DNA of the CDR3 is TGTGCCACCAGCAGAGATAGGCAGCCCCAGCATTTT.